This T cell receptor (beta chain) was documented in a study of T cells in narcolepsy listed by TCRdb under 2018. As for the study more broadly: Healthy control donors were enrolled in the study alongside patients who had narcolepsy type 1 or type 2 (NT1, NT2). To look for autoreactive T cells in narcolepsy patients that target self-antigens of hypocretin neurons (hypocretin, TRIB2), the study used TCR Vbeta sequencing to follow clonotypes in blood and CSF.

The library was built by means of the immunoSEQ multiplex PCR assay. TCRdb's version of the immuneACCESS table is confined to in-frame rearrangements and falls short of the full clone set. An unresolved V gene accounts for under half of the shortfall where checked; the remainder is of unknown origin. Across this sample there are approximately 11,000 clones, with around 94% seen only once. The ten biggest clones cover 1.1% of the sample. Results and caveats for the whole study, not just this receptor: In plots comparing CSF and blood CD4+ T cell clonotypes from the same patient, HCRT-specific and TRIB2-specific autoreactive clonotypes were highlighted. No sequences matching autoreactive T cell clones were present in some of the blood memory CD4+ repertoires from patients and controls. Numbers of sequenced blood memory CD4+ clonotypes were comparable, averaging about 40,000 in patients and roughly 30,000 in controls. According to the report, autoreactive clonotypes were detected serially in the blood of the same patients and of different patients, but not in healthy controls.

For TCR Vbeta sequencing, memory CD4+ T cells were sorted ex vivo from the peripheral blood of both healthy controls and narcolepsy patients. To note about this clone: No antigen is known for it. No qualities accompany the bases; no much larger clone lies one base away.

Trimming accounts for 8 bases at V and 0 bases at J, while the number of junction bases matched to no gene is 10. Spanning cysteine to phenylalanine, the CDR3 consists of 16 amino acids. CDR3 DNA is the only sequence kept; it has 48 bases, read in frame from the first base. Based on the germline V gene, the CDR1 and CDR2 sequences are MGHRA and YSYEKL. The sequence was obtained from a human donor with narcolepsy. The chain uses TRBV4-1 and TRBJ2-1; the junction holds 7 bases that match TRBD1. The sample was CD45RA- memory CD4+ T cells from PBMCs. The sample's cell subset or site label is to be understood as: memory T cells sorted ex vivo from peripheral blood. The DNA is TGCGCCAGCGGACAGGTTGATTTAATCTCCTACAATGAGCAGTTCTTC. Its translation is CASGQVDLISYNEQFF.